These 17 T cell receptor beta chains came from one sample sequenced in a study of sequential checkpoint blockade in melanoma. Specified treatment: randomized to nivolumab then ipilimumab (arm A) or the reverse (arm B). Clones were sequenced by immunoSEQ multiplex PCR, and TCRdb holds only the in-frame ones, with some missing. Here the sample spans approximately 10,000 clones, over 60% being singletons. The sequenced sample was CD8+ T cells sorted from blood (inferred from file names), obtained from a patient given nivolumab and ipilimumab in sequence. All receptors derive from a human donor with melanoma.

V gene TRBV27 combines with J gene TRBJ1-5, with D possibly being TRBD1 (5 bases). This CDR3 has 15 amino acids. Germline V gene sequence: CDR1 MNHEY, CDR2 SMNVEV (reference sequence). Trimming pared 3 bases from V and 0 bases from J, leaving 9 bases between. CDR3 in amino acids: CASSFRGYSNQPQHF. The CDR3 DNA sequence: TGTGCCAGCAGTTTTAGGGGATATAGCAATCAGCCCCAGCATTTT.

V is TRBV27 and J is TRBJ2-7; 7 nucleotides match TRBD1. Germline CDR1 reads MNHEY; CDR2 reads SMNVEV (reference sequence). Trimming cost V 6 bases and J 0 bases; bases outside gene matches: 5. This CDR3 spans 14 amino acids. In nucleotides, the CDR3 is TGTGCCAGCAGGAGCCGGGACAGCTCCTACGAGCAGTACTTC. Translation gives CASRSRDSSYEQYF.

The CDR3 region has the DNA TGTGCCAGTAGCAATCCGGGTCTACTAGAGCAGTACTTC. It encodes CASSNPGLLEQYF. The rearrangement joins TRBV19 to TRBJ2-7; D remains ambiguous. Germline V gene data show CDR1 as LNHDA and CDR2 as SQIVND (reference sequence). The CDR3 loop spans 13 amino acids. Trimming removed 6 bases from V and 7 bases from J, with 16 bases in between.

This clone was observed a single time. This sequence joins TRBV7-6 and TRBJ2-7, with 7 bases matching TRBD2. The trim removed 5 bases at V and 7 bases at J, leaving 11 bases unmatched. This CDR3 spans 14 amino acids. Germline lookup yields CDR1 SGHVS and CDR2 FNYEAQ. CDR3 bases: TGTGCCAGCAGCCCCCGTGTTGGGGAGGGGGAGCAGTACTTC. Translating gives CASSPRVGEGEQYF.

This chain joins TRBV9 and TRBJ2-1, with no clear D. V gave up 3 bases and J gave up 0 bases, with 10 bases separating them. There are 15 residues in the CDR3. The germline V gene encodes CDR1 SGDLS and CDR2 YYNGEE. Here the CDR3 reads CASSATRSSYNEQFF. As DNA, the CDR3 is TGTGCCAGCAGCGCTACACGGAGCTCCTACAATGAGCAGTTCTTC.

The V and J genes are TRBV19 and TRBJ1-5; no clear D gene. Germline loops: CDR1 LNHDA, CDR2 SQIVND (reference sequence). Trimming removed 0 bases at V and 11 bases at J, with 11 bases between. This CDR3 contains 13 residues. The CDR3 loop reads CASSIDLFGSQHF. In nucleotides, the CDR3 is TGTGCCAGTAGTATAGATCTCTTCGGTTCCCAGCATTTT.

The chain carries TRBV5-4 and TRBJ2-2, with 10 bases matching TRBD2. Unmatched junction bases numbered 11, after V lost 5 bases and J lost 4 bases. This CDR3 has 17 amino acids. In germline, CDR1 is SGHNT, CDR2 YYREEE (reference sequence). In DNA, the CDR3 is TGTGCCAGCAGGGGGGGGGCTAGCGGGAGCCCCACCGGGGAGCTGTTTTTT. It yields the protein CASRGGASGSPTGELFF.

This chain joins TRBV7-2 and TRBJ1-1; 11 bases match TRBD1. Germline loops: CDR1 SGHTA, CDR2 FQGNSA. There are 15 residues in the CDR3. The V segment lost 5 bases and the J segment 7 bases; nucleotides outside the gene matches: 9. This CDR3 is CASSRGQGARNEAFF. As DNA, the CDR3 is TGTGCCAGCAGCCGAGGACAGGGGGCTCGTAATGAAGCTTTCTTT. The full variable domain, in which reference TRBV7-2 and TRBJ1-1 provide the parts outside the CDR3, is GAGVSQSPSNKVTEKGKDVELRCDPISGHTALYWYRQSLGQGLEFLIYFQGNSAPDKSGLPSDRFSAERTGGSVSTLTIQRTQQEDSAVYLCASSRGQGARNEAFFGQGTRLTVV.

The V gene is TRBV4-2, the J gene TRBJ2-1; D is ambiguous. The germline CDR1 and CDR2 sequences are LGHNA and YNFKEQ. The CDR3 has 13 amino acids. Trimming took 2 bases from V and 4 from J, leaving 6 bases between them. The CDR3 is CASSQPNYNEQFF. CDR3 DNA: TGTGCCAGCAGCCAACCTAATTACAATGAGCAGTTCTTC.

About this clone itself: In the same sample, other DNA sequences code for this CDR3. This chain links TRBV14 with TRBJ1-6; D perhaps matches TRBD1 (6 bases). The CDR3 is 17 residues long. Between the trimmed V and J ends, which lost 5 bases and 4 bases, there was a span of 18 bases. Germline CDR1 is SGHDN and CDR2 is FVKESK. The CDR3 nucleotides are TGTGCCAGCAGCTCGGGAACAGGGAGGGAATATAATTCACCCCTCCACTTT. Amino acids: CASSSGTGREYNSPLHF.

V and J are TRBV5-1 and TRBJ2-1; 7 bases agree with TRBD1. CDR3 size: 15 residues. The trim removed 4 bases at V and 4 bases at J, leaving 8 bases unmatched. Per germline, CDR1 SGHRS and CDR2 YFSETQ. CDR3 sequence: CASSTHKGAYNEQFF. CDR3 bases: TGCGCCAGCAGCACCCATAAGGGGGCTTACAATGAGCAGTTCTTC.

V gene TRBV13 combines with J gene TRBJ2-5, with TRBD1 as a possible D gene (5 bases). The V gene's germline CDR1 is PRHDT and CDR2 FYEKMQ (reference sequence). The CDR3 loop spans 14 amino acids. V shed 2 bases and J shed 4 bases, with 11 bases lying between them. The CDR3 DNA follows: TGTGCCAGCAGCTTATACTTCAGGGTAGAGACCCAGTACTTC. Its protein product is CASSLYFRVETQYF.

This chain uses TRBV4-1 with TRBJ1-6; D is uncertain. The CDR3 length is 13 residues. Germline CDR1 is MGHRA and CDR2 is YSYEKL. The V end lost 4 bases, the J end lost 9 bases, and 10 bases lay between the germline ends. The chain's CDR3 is CASSLSTSSPLHF. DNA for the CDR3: TGCGCCAGCAGCCTATCAACCAGTTCACCCCTCCACTTT.

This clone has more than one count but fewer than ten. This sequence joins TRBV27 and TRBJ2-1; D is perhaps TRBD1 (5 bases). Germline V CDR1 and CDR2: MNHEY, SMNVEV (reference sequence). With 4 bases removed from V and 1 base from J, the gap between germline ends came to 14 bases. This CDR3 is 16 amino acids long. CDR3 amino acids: CASSWGAFLSYNEQFF. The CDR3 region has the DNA TGTGCCAGCAGTTGGGGCGCCTTCCTGTCCTACAATGAGCAGTTCTTC.

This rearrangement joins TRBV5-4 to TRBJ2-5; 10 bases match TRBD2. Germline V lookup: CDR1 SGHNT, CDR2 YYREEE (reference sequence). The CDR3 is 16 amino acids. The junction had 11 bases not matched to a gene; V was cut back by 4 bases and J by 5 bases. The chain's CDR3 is CASSPMLLAGAETQYF. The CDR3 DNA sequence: TGTGCCAGCAGCCCAATGCTCCTAGCGGGAGCGGAGACCCAGTACTTC.

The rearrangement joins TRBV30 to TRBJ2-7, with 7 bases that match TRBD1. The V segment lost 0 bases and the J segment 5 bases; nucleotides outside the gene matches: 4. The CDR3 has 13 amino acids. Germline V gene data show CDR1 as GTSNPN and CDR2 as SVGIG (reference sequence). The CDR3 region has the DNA TGTGCCTGGAGTGTCGTAGGGGGCAACGAGCAGTACTTC. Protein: CAWSVVGGNEQYF.

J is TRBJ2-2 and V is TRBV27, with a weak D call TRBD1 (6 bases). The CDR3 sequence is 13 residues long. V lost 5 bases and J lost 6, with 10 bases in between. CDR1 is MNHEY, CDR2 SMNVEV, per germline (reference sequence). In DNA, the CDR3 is TGTGCCAGCAGTCAACAGGGTCCCGGGGAGCTGTTTTTT. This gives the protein CASSQQGPGELFF.